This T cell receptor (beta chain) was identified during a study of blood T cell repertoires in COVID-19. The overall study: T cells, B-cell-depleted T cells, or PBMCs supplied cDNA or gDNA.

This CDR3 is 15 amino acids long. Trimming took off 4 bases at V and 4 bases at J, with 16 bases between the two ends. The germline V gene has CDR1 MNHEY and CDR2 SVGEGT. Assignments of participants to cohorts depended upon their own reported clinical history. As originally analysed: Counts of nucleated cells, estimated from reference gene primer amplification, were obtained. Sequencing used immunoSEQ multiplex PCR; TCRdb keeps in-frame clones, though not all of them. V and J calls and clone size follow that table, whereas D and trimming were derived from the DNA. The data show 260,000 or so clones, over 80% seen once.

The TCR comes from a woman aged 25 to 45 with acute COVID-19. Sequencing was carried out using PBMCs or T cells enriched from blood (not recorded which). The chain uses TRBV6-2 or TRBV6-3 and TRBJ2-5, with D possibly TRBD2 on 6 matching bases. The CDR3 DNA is TGTGCCAGCAGTTCTACTCAGGGAGGTAGAGAGACCCAGTACTTC. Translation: CASSSTQGGRETQYF.